Listed below are T cell receptor beta chains from one sample, sequenced in a study of graft-versus-host responses after intestinal transplantation. The data were produced by immunoSEQ multiplex PCR, yet TCRdb's version contains in-frame clones alone and is incomplete. In the table there are tens of thousands of clones, approximately 80% of which are singletons. No antigens are known for them. The source material was unstimulated CD4+ T cells sorted from spleen or lymph node cells, sampled before transplant. The receptors come from a human donor who was the organ donor for an intestinal transplant. The conserved cysteine and the conserved F or W are not part of the CDR3 here. Clone sizes are given selectively: once, few, many, or a class where the clone is expanded.

.	TRBV7-7	TRBJ2-2	ASSLDRAGELF
.	TRBV6-1	TRBJ2-1	ASTKAGDYNEQF
.	TRBV5-1	TRBJ2-1	ASSLLAGGPQSEQF
few	TRBV19	TRBJ1-2	ASSLPHTYGYT
.	TRBV19	TRBJ1-5	ASSIGGPGQGQPQH
.	TRBV27	TRBJ1-2	ASSSRTGTYGYT
.	TRBV14	TRBJ1-2	ASSPSGQITANYGYT
.	TRBV19	TRBJ1-1	ASSIPEVGGAF
.	TRBV6-6	TRBJ1-1	ASRQTQGSAEAF
.	TRBV5-1	TRBJ2-1	ASSLGGGSYNEQF
.	TRBV7-9	TRBJ2-1	ASSLIPLPQGLSYNEQF
.	TRBV28	TRBJ2-3	ASSARTDTQY
.	TRBV11-3	TRBJ1-2	ASSLVTGTGGGYT
.	TRBV7-9	TRBJ1-2	ASSLGWEGYGYT
.	TRBV2	TRBJ2-1	ASRRGPTGEQF
.	TRBV27	TRBJ2-5	ASSFRGQGLKETQY
.	TRBV2	TRBJ2-1	ASSGPGTSGAHEQF
.	TRBV7-2	TRBJ2-3	ASTYTSDTQY
.	TRBV11-2	TRBJ1-1	ASSLVGQGMNTEAF
.	TRBV2	TRBJ2-3	ASSVSGGDTQY
.	TRBV2	TRBJ1-2	ASERDSYGYT
.	TRBV5-6	TRBJ2-5	ASSRRLAQETQY
once	TRBV2	TRBJ2-1	ASSWDRDYNEQF
.	TRBV7-2	TRBJ2-5	ASSLSLWSAQETQY
.	TRBV18	TRBJ1-5	ASSPPSRRGEPQH
.	TRBV28	TRBJ2-3	ASSSTGRGDTQY
.	TRBV28	TRBJ2-1	ASLTSGGAGEQF
.	TRBV27	TRBJ2-3	ASSLIGGGDVGTQY
.	TRBV30	TRBJ1-2	AWSGVDRGTTYGYT
.	TRBV11-2	TRBJ2-2	ASSPRLGAGELF
once	TRBV9	TRBJ2-2	ASGLAGNTGELF
.	TRBV2	TRBJ2-1	ASSDTSGRSSYNEQF
.	TRBV28	TRBJ2-2	ASSLSGGFGGELF
once	TRBV19	TRBJ1-2	ASSIRTGHSYGYT
.	TRBV19	TRBJ1-1	ASTRHPTGGNTEAF
.	TRBV28	TRBJ2-5	ASSILAEETQY
.	TRBV5-6	TRBJ1-1	ASSRSGGGTEAF
.	TRBV7-8	TRBJ1-1	ASSFKPNTEAF
once	TRBV28	TRBJ1-2	ASSFVLALEGTGGPGYT
.	TRBV6-1	TRBJ1-3	ASSEWRARENTIY
.	TRBV5-1	TRBJ2-5	ASSPTRGMETQY
.	TRBV6-5	TRBJ1-1	ASRGGGVNTEAF
.	TRBV7-2	TRBJ1-5	ASSSRQGDQPQH
.	TRBV21-1	TRBJ2-1	ASSKALSLAGARWYEQF
.	TRBV10-3	TRBJ1-2	ATRGGIDGYT
.	TRBV2	TRBJ1-5	ASGWEGNQPQH